A single sample is the source of the 25 T cell receptor beta chains below, sequenced in a study of T cells in Graves' hyperthyroidism and ophthalmopathy. RNA transcripts served as the template for amplifying TCR beta CDR3 regions. The HTBI primer set served for first-round RT-PCR of the TCR CDR3. TCRdb re-called the multiplex PCR reads through MiXCR, storing one row per CDR3 protein. In the table there are 450,000 to 650,000 distinct CDR3 sequences, 11% to 15% of which are singletons. The sequencing sample was made of blood. These receptors originate from a woman aged 18-29 years with Graves' ophthalmopathy.

CDR3 coding DNA: TGCAGTGCTAGACGTGCGGGGGGAGGTTATGACACCGGGGAGCTGTTTTTT. This sequence encodes CSARRAGGGYDTGELFF. This chain uses TRBV20-1 with TRBJ2-2, with 8 bases identical to TRBD2. The CDR3 is 17 residues long. The germline gives CDR1 DFQATT, CDR2 SNEGSKA (reference sequence). Germline trimming cut 2 bases from V and 3 bases from J; bases unmatched to any gene: 11.

There are many counts of this clonotype. The V gene is TRBV11-2, the J gene TRBJ2-7, with 12 bases identical to TRBD2. The CDR3 runs 17 residues. The junction had 5 bases not matched to a gene; V was cut back by 1 base and J by 1 base. Germline CDR1 reads SGHAT; CDR2 reads FQNNGV. CDR3 DNA: TGTGCCAGCAGCTTAGCACAGGGACTAGCGGGTTCCTACGAGCAGTACTTC. Protein: CASSLAQGLAGSYEQYF.

This clonotype was observed a few times. One end of the junction is discordant with germline, which a read error may explain. The chain has TRBV3-1 and TRBJ2-3; maybe TRBD2 (5 bases). There are 15 residues in the CDR3. The germline V gene encodes CDR1 LGHDT and CDR2 YNNKEL (reference sequence). The CDR3 spells CASSHSGDSTDTQCF. For the CDR3, the DNA is TGTGCCAGCAGCCACAGCGGTGATAGCACAGATACGCAGTGTTTT.

This chain uses TRBV7-2 with TRBJ1-2; TRBD1 agrees at 7 bases. The CDR3 spans 16 residues. Per the germline V gene, CDR1 is SGHTA and CDR2 is FQGNSA. V dropped 1 base and J dropped 4; count of bases not matched to a gene: 9. CDR3 loop: CASSLGGTDKSYGYTF. As DNA, the CDR3 is TGTGCCAGCAGCTTAGGAGGGACAGATAAAAGCTATGGCTACACCTTC.

This clonotype was picked up a small number of times. The chain carries TRBV20-1 and TRBJ2-3; 11 bases are shared with TRBD2. V lost 5 bases and J lost 0; bases outside the gene matches: 16. The CDR3 loop spans 19 amino acids. The germline CDR1 and CDR2 sequences are DFQATT and SNEGSKA (reference sequence). The CDR3 coding sequence is TGCAGTGCTGAGAAGACAACCCTGACTAGCGGGACGAGCACAGATACGCAGTATTTT. It codes for CSAEKTTLTSGTSTDTQYF.

This clonotype was counted a single time. The J gene is TRBJ1-5, the V gene TRBV6-5; 9 bases agree with TRBD1. Germline V gene sequence: CDR1 MNHEY, CDR2 SVGAGI. CDR3 size: 15 residues. Trimming at V came to 8 bases and at J to 5 bases, leaving 10 bases not matched to a gene. The CDR3 is CASSYTGQGHQPQHF. DNA for the CDR3: TGTGCCAGCTCTTACACTGGACAGGGGCATCAGCCCCAGCATTTT.

This clonotype showed up many times. The chain carries TRBV4-1 and TRBJ2-2, with D possibly matching TRBD2 (6 bases). This CDR3 comprises 15 residues. Deletions cut 0 bases from V and 4 bases from J, with 9 bases between. CDR1 and CDR2 (germline): MGHRA, YSYEKL. CDR3 sequence: CASSQDPEGTGELFF. The CDR3 DNA reads TGCGCCAGCAGCCAAGATCCGGAGGGCACCGGGGAGCTGTTTTTT.

This clonotype was detected many times. The J gene is TRBJ2-1, the V gene TRBV24-1, with 7 positions matching TRBD2. Germline values: CDR1 KGHDR, CDR2 SFDVKD. The CDR3 has 13 residues. Trimming cost V 6 bases and J 7 bases; bases outside gene matches: 5. CDR3 nucleotides: TGTGCCACCAGTCGCGGGAGAAGGAATGAGCAGTTCTTC. Translating gives CATSRGRRNEQFF.

The J gene is TRBJ2-1, the V gene TRBV5-1, with a possible D match to TRBD2 (6 bases). Germline V gene lookup returns CDR1 SGHRS and CDR2 YFSETQ. The CDR3 has 16 amino acids. With 2 bases removed from V and 4 bases from J, the gap between germline ends came to 16 bases. The CDR3 DNA follows: TGCGCCAGCAGCTTTGGAGGCGCGGGGACTTACAATGAGCAGTTCTTC. It yields the protein CASSFGGAGTYNEQFF.

The table lists this clonotype with many counts. The chain uses TRBV7-2 and TRBJ2-3; 14 nucleotides agree with TRBD2. CDR1 SGHTA and CDR2 FQGNSA come from the germline V gene. The junction had 3 bases not matched to a gene; V was cut back by 4 bases and J by 6 bases. The CDR3 is made up of 15 amino acids. CDR3 sequence reads: CASSWGLAGDDTQYF. The DNA for the CDR3 is TGTGCCAGCAGCTGGGGACTAGCGGGAGATGATACGCAGTATTTT.

The sample holds a few counts of this clonotype. V and J are TRBV9 and TRBJ1-1; 7 bases align to TRBD1. Germline CDR1 and CDR2: SGDLS and YYNGEE. With 4 bases clipped from V and 1 base from J, the junction kept 19 bases outside the gene matches. This CDR3 comprises 19 residues. The CDR3 here is CASSPTPLGGVSQNTEAFF. The CDR3 region has the DNA TGTGCCAGCAGCCCAACGCCCCTAGGGGGCGTCTCTCAGAACACTGAAGCTTTCTTT.

This clonotype was seen repeatedly, ten times or more. J is TRBJ2-1 and V is TRBV20-1, with D possibly TRBD2 on 7 matching bases. V lost 3 bases, J lost 15 bases, and 24 bases lay in between. CDR3 size: 14 residues. Germline V lookup: CDR1 DFQATT, CDR2 SNEGSKA (reference sequence). CDR3 nucleotides: TGCAGTGCTAGGCCCCCGGAGGGGGAGGGCCTGCCGTTCTTC. Amino acid sequence: CSARPPEGEGLPFF.

This clonotype has a count of ten or more. The rearrangement joins TRBV7-2 to TRBJ2-2; TRBD1 matches at 9 bases. V was pared by 6 bases and J by 4 bases, with 12 bases of the junction left unmatched. The CDR3 extends over 17 amino acids. CDR1 is SGHTA, CDR2 FQGNSA, per germline. CDR3 in amino acids: CASRAGTGSLLTGELFF. The CDR3 nucleotides are TGTGCCAGCAGGGCCGGGACAGGGTCGCTGCTCACCGGGGAGCTGTTTTTT.

Only a few counts were recorded for this clonotype. The V and J genes are TRBV5-6 and TRBJ2-2; no reliable D call. The CDR3 contains 16 residues. Germline V gene lookup returns CDR1 SGHDT and CDR2 YYEEEE. With 2 bases removed from V and 6 bases from J, the gap between germline ends came to 17 bases. The CDR3 loop is CASSFLRLDIAGELFF. The CDR3 DNA follows: TGTGCCAGCAGCTTCTTACGGCTAGATATTGCCGGGGAGCTGTTTTTT. Together with reference TRBV5-6 and TRBJ2-2, the CDR3 gives the full variable domain: DAGVTQSPTHLIKTRGQQVTLRCSPKSGHDTVSWYQQALGQGPQFIFQYYEEEERQRGNFPDRFSGHQFPNYSSELNVNALLLGDSALYLCASSFLRLDIAGELFFGEGSRLTVL.

A single count supports this clonotype. Sequence at one end of the junction differs from germline and may be a read error. The chain has TRBV12-3 or TRBV12-4 and TRBJ1-2, with 7 bases aligning to TRBD1. The CDR3 spans 13 residues. As DNA, the CDR3 is TGTGCCAGCAGTTTTAATGAGGCGACAGGGCTCGCCTTC. The encoded protein is CASSFNEATGLAF.

This clonotype has at least ten counts. The V and J genes are TRBV7-2 and TRBJ2-4; 13 bases are shared with TRBD2. The CDR3 contains 20 residues. Germline values: CDR1 SGHTA, CDR2 FQGNSA. With 1 base clipped from V and 0 bases from J, the junction kept 9 bases outside the gene matches. The CDR3, as DNA: TGTGCCAGCAGCTTAGGGACCGGGACTAGCGGGACTCTAGCCAAAAACATTCAGTACTTC. This codes for CASSLGTGTSGTLAKNIQYF.

The chain carries TRBV2 and TRBJ1-2; D gene ambiguous. This CDR3 region has 13 residues. Germline CDR1 reads SNHLY; CDR2 reads FYNNEI. Deletions cut 3 bases from V and 4 bases from J, with 9 bases between. The CDR3 DNA sequence: TGTGCCAGCAGTGAGATCGCTCGCTATGGCTACACCTTC. Translating gives CASSEIARYGYTF.

This clonotype has ten or more counts. This rearrangement joins TRBV3-1 to TRBJ1-2; 7 nucleotides line up with TRBD1. The germline V gene has CDR1 LGHDT and CDR2 YNNKEL (reference sequence). The V gene end was trimmed by 3 bases and the J gene end by 0 bases; junction bases not matched to a gene: 13. The CDR3 is 18 residues long. CDR3 protein: CASSHRTGDSFPNYGYTF. As DNA, the CDR3 is TGTGCCAGCAGCCACCGGACAGGAGACAGTTTCCCTAACTATGGCTACACCTTC.

This clonotype has a handful of counts. The CDR3 DNA is TGTGCCAGCAGCGTAGGAGTAGCTTCTTGGCCCTACAATGAGCAGTTCTTC. Amino acid sequence: CASSVGVASWPYNEQFF. The chain combines TRBV9 with TRBJ2-1, with D uncertain. Germline CDR1 and CDR2: SGDLS and YYNGEE. V was pared by 0 bases and J by 2 bases, with 15 bases between. This CDR3 has 17 amino acids.

This clonotype was recorded at least ten times. The chain is built from TRBV28 and TRBJ2-1; 11 bases line up with TRBD2. Trimming cost V 1 base and J 9 bases; bases outside gene matches: 5. The CDR3 is 15 residues long. Germline V gene data show CDR1 as MDHEN and CDR2 as SYDVKM. This CDR3 reads CASSLFTSGSTEQFF. The CDR3 DNA reads TGTGCCAGCAGTTTATTTACTAGCGGGAGTACTGAGCAGTTCTTC. The full variable domain, completed using reference TRBV28 and TRBJ2-1, is DVKVTQSSRYLVKRTGEKVFLECVQDMDHENMFWYRQDPGLGLRLIYFSYDVKMKEKGDIPEGYSVSREKKERFSLILESASTNQTSMYLCASSLFTSGSTEQFFGPGTRLTVL.

This clonotype was observed at least ten times. The gene calls are TRBV7-9 and TRBJ2-2, with D tentatively TRBD1 (5 bases). The CDR3 contains 16 residues. CDR1 is SEHNR, CDR2 FQNEAQ, per germline (reference sequence). Trimming stripped 5 bases from V and 1 base from J, with 14 bases between. The CDR3 DNA sequence: TGTGCCAGCAGCCGCTCCCACAGGAGGAACACCGGGGAGCTGTTTTTT. This gives the protein CASSRSHRRNTGELFF.

Ten or more counts support this clonotype. The chain uses TRBV10-3 and TRBJ1-4; D gene unclear. V was pared by 3 bases and J by 3 bases, with 11 bases between. The length of the CDR3 is 15 residues. CDR1 ENHRY and CDR2 SYGVKD come from the germline V gene. The CDR3: CAISDFGRANEKLFF. CDR3 nucleotide sequence: TGTGCCATCAGTGATTTTGGGCGAGCTAATGAAAAACTGTTTTTT.

This clonotype was detected only a few times. J is TRBJ1-1 and V is TRBV16; D uncertain. CDR1 is KGHSY, CDR2 FQNENV, per germline. With 6 bases removed from V and 0 bases from J, the gap between germline ends came to 8 bases. The CDR3 totals 13 residues. CDR3: CASSHAVNTEAFF. The CDR3, as DNA: TGTGCCAGCAGTCATGCGGTGAACACTGAAGCTTTCTTT.

This clonotype was seen repeatedly, ten times or more. This chain uses TRBV3-1 with TRBJ1-4, with D unclear. Trimming took 1 base from V and 7 from J, leaving 13 bases between them. The CDR3 consists of 15 residues. The germline CDR1 and CDR2 sequences are LGHDT and YNNKEL (reference sequence). DNA of the CDR3: TGTGCCAGCAGCCAAGGTACGGGAGGCGGTGAAAAACTGTTTTTT. Translating gives CASSQGTGGGEKLFF.

The chain employs TRBV11-3 and TRBJ1-3; the match to TRBD1 covers 7 bases. This CDR3 spans 16 amino acids. Germline loops: CDR1 SGHNT, CDR2 YENEEA. V dropped 0 bases and J dropped 2; count of bases not matched to a gene: 4. The CDR3 region has the DNA TGTGCCAGCAGCTTAGAATTGGGACAGACTGGAAACACCATATATTTT. Residues: CASSLELGQTGNTIYF.